A single TCR beta chain is shown here with its context. Its recognized antigen is unknown. No much larger clone exists at a distance of one base, and base qualities are not known. The data stem from a study of T cell repertoires in cytomegalovirus infection (dated by TCRdb to 2018 to 2020). In the study overall: Because public TCR beta signatures pointed to carriage of CMV infection together with the matching HLA type, the HLA type of each donor mattered for the analysis.

The CDR3, cysteine through phenylalanine, is 12 amino acids long. Just CDR3 DNA is preserved here, 36 bases in frame from base 1. Reading the germline V gene (reference sequence) gives CDR1 GTSNPN and CDR2 SVGIG. The junction shows trimming of 6 bases on V and 10 bases on J, plus 18 bases between the germline ends. TCRdb records Illumina HiSeq 1500 as the sequencer. The raw public reads went through TCRdb reprocessing: fastp at Q25, MiXCR clone calling, in-frame beta chains kept. Every entry covers one CDR3 protein and lists the most common genes and DNA from its rows. The sample records 150,000 to 200,000 distinct CDR3 sequences, under 30% of which are singletons. Together, the top ten hold 30% to 35% of the sample. What the study reported, not specific to this receptor: The ex vivo response was dominated by HLA-C-restricted CMV-specific TCR beta clonotypes, and the single most frequent clonotype in two of eight donors was supplied by these HLA-C-restricted clonotypes. In both this cohort and an independent roughly 350-donor cohort, the cumulative frequency of public TCR beta family members distinguished carriers of CMV infection plus the relevant HLA type.

Sequencing was carried out using PBMCs. This sequence was found in a human donor in good health (CMV status not recorded). Some clones in this sample may be carry-over from other donors' samples. This chain is built from TRBV30 and TRBJ1-2, with the D gene call left open. The base sequence is TGTGCCTGTTCCGGCGGCGGGGTCTACTACACCTTC. It is translated as CACSGGGVYYTF.